The 20 T cell receptor beta chains below all came from one sample that was sequenced in a study of cytomegalovirus exposure and HLA in healthy donors. Produced via immunoSEQ multiplex PCR; TCRdb's table is partial and in-frame only. The repertoire holds fewer than 200,000 clones, with roughly 85% as singletons. Sequencing was performed on PBMCs. The source is a man aged 18-30 years in good health and CMV-seropositive.

V usage is TRBV6-1 and J usage is TRBJ2-1; D is undetermined. Germline loops: CDR1 MNHNS, CDR2 SASEGT. The CDR3 is 11 residues long. V was trimmed by 4 bases and J by 8 bases, leaving 6 bases between them. The CDR3 nucleotides read TGTGCCAGCAGTGGACACGATGAGCAGTTCTTC. Translation: CASSGHDEQFF.

The chain has TRBV30 and TRBJ2-1, with D perhaps TRBD2 (6 bases). V lost 0 bases and J lost 0, with 12 bases in between. Germline V gene lookup returns CDR1 GTSNPN and CDR2 SVGIG (reference sequence). The CDR3 contains 16 residues. The CDR3, as DNA: TGTGCCTGGAGTGTACGAGCGGGTAACTCCTACAATGAGCAGTTCTTC. Its protein product is CAWSVRAGNSYNEQFF.

Comments on this clone: Other DNA sequences in the sample encode the same CDR3. The chain carries TRBV5-1 and TRBJ2-1, with 9 positions matching TRBD2. V lost 7 bases and J lost 0; bases outside the gene matches: 5. This CDR3 has 15 amino acids. Germline CDR1 and CDR2: SGHRS and YFSETQ. CDR3 amino acids: CASRRLADSYNEQFF. The CDR3 DNA reads as TGCGCCAGCCGACGACTAGCGGACTCCTACAATGAGCAGTTCTTC.

The gene calls are TRBV5-6 and TRBJ2-1; D unresolved. Germline V gene sequence: CDR1 SGHDT, CDR2 YYEEEE. The ends were cut back, 0 bases at V and 6 bases at J, with 4 bases in the middle. This CDR3 region has 12 residues. CDR3 residues: CASSLAGNEQFF. CDR3 in DNA: TGTGCCAGCAGCTTGGCGGGCAATGAGCAGTTCTTC.

V usage is TRBV7-9 and J usage is TRBJ2-3; TRBD2 agrees at 8 bases. The CDR3 is 15 residues long. Germline V gene sequence: CDR1 SEHNR, CDR2 FQNEAQ (reference sequence). V shed 5 bases and J 4 bases; nucleotides not matched to a gene: 8. CDR3 sequence: CASSESGGRADTQYF. DNA for the CDR3: TGTGCCAGCAGCGAATCGGGGGGGAGGGCAGATACGCAGTATTTT.

V and J are TRBV18 and TRBJ1-1; maybe TRBD1 (6 bases). V gave up 0 bases and J gave up 1 base, with 12 bases separating them. This CDR3 has 16 residues. Germline V gene sequence: CDR1 KGHSH, CDR2 LQKENI. CDR3 sequence: CASSPPARGGNTEAFF. CDR3 in DNA: TGTGCCAGCTCACCACCGGCGAGGGGGGGGAACACTGAAGCTTTCTTT.

This chain joins TRBV18 and TRBJ2-5; TRBD1 aligns across 8 bases. Germline loops: CDR1 KGHSH, CDR2 LQKENI. This CDR3 is 14 amino acids long. The V segment lost 5 bases and the J segment 0 bases; nucleotides outside the gene matches: 2. CDR3 nucleotide sequence: TGTGCCAGCTCATCGACAGGGGACCAAGAGACCCAGTACTTC. It is translated as CASSSTGDQETQYF.

The chain recombines TRBV27 with TRBJ2-5, with D tentatively TRBD2 (6 bases). The CDR3 extends over 16 amino acids. CDR1 and CDR2 from the germline V gene are MNHEY and SMNVEV (reference sequence). Trimming cost V 5 bases and J 5 bases, with 21 bases left between them. The CDR3 DNA reads as TGTGCCAGCAGTACACACCGGGGCTTGGAGGGGGAGACCCAGTACTTC. As protein: CASSTHRGLEGETQYF.

The V and J genes are TRBV19 and TRBJ1-2; TRBD1 is a possible D gene (5 bases). The CDR3 contains 14 residues. Germline V gene lookup returns CDR1 LNHDA and CDR2 SQIVND (reference sequence). V lost 5 bases and J lost 4, with 14 bases in between. CDR3 nucleotide sequence: TGTGCCAGTAGTGCCGGCGGGGCAGCCTATGGCTACACCTTC. Amino acid sequence: CASSAGGAAYGYTF.

The genes are TRBV15 and TRBJ2-7, with 9 bases lining up with TRBD1. Germline V lookup: CDR1 LNHNV, CDR2 YYDKDF (reference sequence). The CDR3 is made up of 15 amino acids. The J segment lost 2 bases and the V segment lost 4 bases, leaving 6 bases of the junction unmatched. The CDR3 nucleotides are TGTGCCACCAGCAATTCCGGGACAGGGACCTACGAGCAGTACTTC. Translated: CATSNSGTGTYEQYF.

This clone was found once. This rearrangement joins TRBV5-6 to TRBJ2-1; 8 bases match TRBD2. CDR3 length: 14 residues. The germline gives CDR1 SGHDT, CDR2 YYEEEE. J gave up 6 bases and V 4 bases, and 6 bases lay outside the gene matches. Here the CDR3 DNA reads TGTGCCAGCAGCGATGGGACTAGAGCCAATGAGCAGTTCTTC. It is translated as CASSDGTRANEQFF.

The CDR3 sequence: CASIPDDRPYYTQYF. The DNA for the CDR3 is TGTGCCAGCATCCCAGACGACAGGCCCTACTATACGCAGTATTTT. This rearrangement joins TRBV6-1 to TRBJ2-3; D is possibly TRBD1 (6 bases). The germline CDR1 and CDR2 sequences are MNHNS and SASEGT. There are 15 residues in the CDR3. V shed 7 bases and J shed 7 bases, with 21 bases lying between them.

The chain links TRBV28 to TRBJ1-5; no firm D call. Per the germline V gene, CDR1 is MDHEN and CDR2 is SYDVKM. Trimming removed 5 bases from V and 9 bases from J, with 14 bases in between. The CDR3 sequence is 13 residues long. In nucleotides, the CDR3 is TGTGCCAGCAGTGAGGACGGGAAATGGCCCCAGCATTTT. It encodes CASSEDGKWPQHF.

V usage is TRBV13 and J usage is TRBJ1-1; D unclear. Germline-derived CDR1 and CDR2 are PRHDT and FYEKMQ (reference sequence). The CDR3 length is 13 residues. Trimming shortened V by 5 bases and J by 3 bases, and 10 bases separated the two germline ends. The CDR3 loop is CASSGGPHTEAFF. In DNA, the CDR3 is TGTGCCAGCAGCGGCGGGCCTCACACTGAAGCTTTCTTT.

The chain recombines TRBV6-5 with TRBJ2-5; 8 bases are shared with TRBD1. Germline CDR1 reads MNHEY; CDR2 reads SVGAGI. J gave up 5 bases and V 6 bases, and 5 bases lay outside the gene matches. CDR3 length equals 13 residues. DNA of the CDR3: TGTGCCAGCAGCCCAGGGGGCGAGGAGACCCAGTACTTC. Protein sequence: CASSPGGEETQYF.

V is TRBV5-1 and J is TRBJ2-2; TRBD2 matches 8 bases. With 2 bases clipped from V and 0 bases from J, the junction kept 3 bases outside the gene matches. Germline CDR1 SGHRS, CDR2 YFSETQ. The CDR3 totals 16 residues. CDR3 residues: CASSFSGGANTGELFF. The CDR3 nucleotides are TGCGCCAGCAGCTTCAGCGGGGGCGCGAACACCGGGGAGCTGTTTTTT. Using reference TRBV5-1 and TRBJ2-2 for the parts outside the CDR3, the full variable domain is KAGVTQTPRYLIKTRGQQVTLSCSPISGHRSVSWYQQTPGQGLQFLFEYFSETQRNKGNFPGRFSGRQFSNSRSEMNVSTLELGDSALYLCASSFSGGANTGELFFGEGSRLTVL.

This chain connects TRBV11-2 to TRBJ1-2, with D tentatively TRBD1 (5 bases). This CDR3 is built from 15 residues. V gave up 0 bases and J gave up 4 bases, with 12 bases separating them. Germline values: CDR1 SGHAT, CDR2 FQNNGV. CDR3 protein: CASSLDGGAGYGYTF. The CDR3 DNA reads TGTGCCAGCAGCTTAGACGGGGGTGCGGGCTATGGCTACACCTTC. Complete variable domain (other parts from reference TRBV11-2 and TRBJ1-2): EAGVAQSPRYKIIEKRQSVAFWCNPISGHATLYWYQQILGQGPKLLIQFQNNGVVDDSQLPKDRFSAERLKGVDSTLKIQPAKLEDSAVYLCASSLDGGAGYGYTFGSGTRLTVV.

V and J are TRBV10-2 and TRBJ1-1; no clear D. From germline, CDR1 is WSHSY and CDR2 SAAADI. CDR3 length: 14 amino acids. V gave up 7 bases and J gave up 2 bases, with 14 bases separating them. This CDR3 is CASTSSVFNTEAFF. Written as DNA, the CDR3 is TGCGCCAGCACTTCTTCCGTCTTCAACACTGAAGCTTTCTTT.

V usage is TRBV28 and J usage is TRBJ2-5; TRBD1 matches 9 bases. Trimming took 8 bases from V and 4 from J; bases not matched to a gene: 5. Germline values: CDR1 MDHEN, CDR2 SYDVKM. This CDR3 has 13 residues. This CDR3 reads CASGQGNGETQYF. The DNA of the CDR3 is TGTGCCAGCGGACAGGGGAATGGAGAGACCCAGTACTTC.

This clone was recorded a few times. The CDR3 DNA sequence: TGTGCCAGCAGCTCCGCGTCGCACGAGCAGTACTTC. This translates into CASSSASHEQYF. V is TRBV5-4 and J is TRBJ2-7; D not resolved. The CDR3 runs 12 residues. Trimming left V 3 bases short and J 5 bases short, with 9 bases between. Germline loops: CDR1 SGHNT, CDR2 YYREEE (reference sequence).